The 30 T cell receptor beta chains reported below all come from one sample, sequenced in a study of T cell repertoires in cytomegalovirus infection (dated by TCRdb to about 2019). TCRdb records Illumina HiSeq 1500 as the sequencer. The public reads were quality trimmed at Q25 with fastp and then assembled into clones with MiXCR by TCRdb, keeping productive beta chains. CDR3 protein duplicates are merged, each entry listing the most common genes and DNA. A total of about 830,000 distinct CDR3 sequences appear in this sample, 30% to 35% of them only once. Approximately 13% of the sample comes from the top ten. Their target antigens are unknown. The treatment or condition label, read with the paper, signifies: in vitro stimulation with specific CMV peptide epitopes to enrich CMV-specific T cells. Sequenced material: cultured CD8+ T cells from PBMCs, taken from culture after CMV antigen stimulation. The receptors were gathered from a human donor in good health (CMV status not recorded). Some clones in this sample may be carry-over from other donors' samples.

There are a few counts of this clonotype. The chain recombines TRBV28 with TRBJ2-5; D uncertain. This CDR3 has 15 residues. With 1 base removed from V and 6 bases from J, the gap between germline ends came to 15 bases. Germline CDR1 MDHEN, CDR2 SYDVKM. CDR3 DNA: TGTGCCAGCAGTTTATCGAGCCGTATGATAAAGACCCAGTACTTC. Amino acid sequence: CASSLSSRMIKTQYF.

The gene calls are TRBV12-3 or TRBV12-4 and TRBJ1-2; D remains unclear. V lost 5 bases, J lost 4 bases, and 11 bases lay in between. The CDR3 consists of 13 residues. DNA for the CDR3: TGTGCCAGCAGTGTTGGGGTTGCCTATGGCTACACCTTC. Protein product: CASSVGVAYGYTF.

The V gene is TRBV19, the J gene TRBJ2-3; D remains ambiguous. Trimming cost V 6 bases and J 2 bases, with 12 bases left between them. Germline V lookup: CDR1 LNHDA, CDR2 SQIVND (reference sequence). The CDR3 has 14 amino acids. CDR3 DNA: TGTGCCAGTAGGCGGACGGCGGTCACAGATACGCAGTATTTT. Its translation is CASRRTAVTDTQYF. The complete variable domain, with remaining parts taken from reference TRBV19 and TRBJ2-3, reads DGGITQSPKYLFRKEGQNVTLSCEQNLNHDAMYWYRQDPGQGLRLIYYSQIVNDFQKGDIAEGYSVSREKKESFPLTVTSAQKNPTAFYLCASRRTAVTDTQYFGPGTRLTVL.

This clonotype was detected ten times or more. The chain is built from TRBV7-8 and TRBJ1-2, with no clear D. CDR3 length equals 16 residues. The germline CDR1 and CDR2 sequences are SGHVS and FQNEAQ. V shed 5 bases and J shed 0 bases, with 16 bases lying between them. CDR3 coding DNA: TGTGCCAGCAGCACCGGACCGACCGGACCTAACTATGGCTACACCTTC. Amino acid sequence: CASSTGPTGPNYGYTF. Full variable domain (remainder filled in from reference TRBV7-8 and TRBJ1-2): GAGVSQSPRYKVAKRGQDVALRCDPISGHVSLFWYQQALGQGPEFLTYFQNEAQLDKSGLPSDRFFAERPEGSVSTLKIQRTQQEDSAVYLCASSTGPTGPNYGYTFGSGTRLTVV.

This clonotype was picked up one time. CDR3: CASSDRGLAGSHNEQFF. CDR3 coding DNA: TGTGCCAGCAGTGACAGGGGACTAGCGGGGTCCCACAATGAGCAGTTCTTC. The chain carries TRBV6-5 and TRBJ2-1; 13 bases map to TRBD2. The germline CDR1 and CDR2 sequences are MNHEY and SVGAGI. The CDR3 is 17 residues long. V lost 5 bases and J lost 5; bases outside the gene matches: 9.

The chain combines TRBV27 with TRBJ2-3; 8 bases line up with TRBD1. The CDR3 loop spans 14 amino acids. Germline V gene data show CDR1 as MNHEY and CDR2 as SMNVEV (reference sequence). V was clipped by 1 base and J by 7 bases; unmatched bases: 4. CDR3: CASSLLTGANTQYF. Written as DNA, the CDR3 is TGTGCCAGCAGTTTATTGACAGGGGCCAATACGCAGTATTTT.

This clonotype was observed at least ten times. This rearrangement joins TRBV7-3 to TRBJ2-5; possible D gene TRBD1, 6 bases. The germline CDR1 and CDR2 sequences are SGHTA and FQGTGA. The CDR3 sequence is 17 residues long. V was clipped by 1 base and J by 5 bases, with 20 bases between them. The CDR3 bases are TGTGCCAGCAGCTTAAGTCGTCAGGGGCTTCTCAAGGAGACCCAGTACTTC. Translating gives CASSLSRQGLLKETQYF.

The CDR3 DNA sequence: TGTGCCAGCAGTGACTCGGGACTAGCGGGACCAGATACGCAGTATTTT. It translates to CASSDSGLAGPDTQYF. The chain recombines TRBV2 with TRBJ2-3; 13 bases align to TRBD2. The CDR3 has 16 amino acids. V lost 3 bases to trimming and J lost 4 bases; unmatched junction nucleotides: 4. The germline V gene encodes CDR1 SNHLY and CDR2 FYNNEI.

This clonotype was found a few times. The chain couples TRBV6-1 to TRBJ2-3; D perhaps matches TRBD2 (6 bases). The CDR3 has 16 amino acids. V lost 1 base to trimming and J lost 2 bases, with 13 bases between them. Looked up from germline, CDR1 is MNHNS and CDR2 is SASEGT. For the CDR3, the DNA is TGTGCCAGCAGTGAAGAGGTAGCGGCCTCCACAGATACGCAGTATTTT. Its protein is CASSEEVAASTDTQYF.

This clonotype was seen many times. The chain combines TRBV7-8 with TRBJ2-7, with 10 bases aligning to TRBD1. V lost 4 bases, J lost 3 bases, and 6 bases stayed unmatched. The germline CDR1 and CDR2 sequences are SGHVS and FQNEAQ. The CDR3 consists of 15 residues. CDR3 sequence reads: CASSYYGTGDYEQYV. In DNA, the CDR3 is TGTGCCAGCAGCTATTATGGGACAGGGGACTACGAGCAGTACGTC.

Ten or more counts support this clonotype. V gene TRBV28 combines with J gene TRBJ1-5; 7 nucleotides match TRBD1. The CDR3 loop spans 20 amino acids. The J segment lost 3 bases and the V segment lost 6 bases, leaving 23 bases of the junction unmatched. CDR1 MDHEN and CDR2 SYDVKM come from the germline V gene. The CDR3 region is CASSQTKLPGQPIDNQPQHF. In nucleotides, the CDR3 is TGTGCCAGCAGCCAGACGAAACTTCCGGGACAGCCCATTGACAATCAGCCCCAGCATTTT.

Only one count was recorded for this clonotype. Being one base from a much bigger clone, this may be a read error. This chain joins TRBV7-2 and TRBJ1-1, with D unresolved. The CDR3 sequence is 14 residues long. CDR1 is SGHTA, CDR2 FQGNSA, per germline. Trimming removed 5 bases at V and 5 bases at J, with 15 bases between. CDR3 sequence (DNA): TGTGCCAGCAGCCCTTACAAGGGCGAGACTGAAGCTTTCTTT. This gives the protein CASSPYKGETEAFF.

The chain joins TRBV7-6 to TRBJ2-7, with D maybe TRBD2 (7 bases). The ends were cut back, 5 bases at V and 4 bases at J, with 21 bases in the middle. The CDR3 is 16 residues long. CDR1 and CDR2 (germline): SGHVS, FNYEAQ. The CDR3 protein is CASSPSGGRGVYEQYV. The CDR3 bases are TGTGCCAGCAGCCCTAGTGGGGGCCGGGGGGTTTACGAGCAGTACGTC.

This sequence joins TRBV6-6 and TRBJ2-3; 8 bases align to TRBD1. Germline loops: CDR1 MNHNY, CDR2 SVGAGI (reference sequence). With 5 bases clipped from V and 3 bases from J, the junction kept 16 bases outside the gene matches. CDR3 length: 18 residues. The CDR3 sequence is CASSPGQEFVSGTDTQYF. The CDR3 nucleotides read TGTGCCAGCAGTCCGGGACAGGAGTTCGTCTCGGGGACAGATACGCAGTATTTT.

This clonotype was seen only a few times. The CDR3 DNA is TGTGCCAGCAGCTACAGACCCGATCCCGACAGGACGTTCGTGCACAATGAGCAGTTCTTC. This sequence encodes CASSYRPDPDRTFVHNEQFF. This rearrangement joins TRBV7-3 to TRBJ2-1; a weak D match, TRBD1 (6 bases). Germline V gives CDR1 SGHTA, CDR2 FQGTGA. Trimming pared 4 bases from V and 5 bases from J, leaving 30 bases between. The CDR3 length is 20 residues.

The rearrangement links TRBV5-4 to TRBJ1-6; no reliable D call. V was pared by 0 bases and J by 0 bases, with 7 bases between. This CDR3 is built from 16 residues. Germline CDR1 SGHNT, CDR2 YYREEE (reference sequence). The CDR3 sequence: CASSLESSSYNSPLHF. The CDR3 nucleotides are TGTGCCAGCAGCTTGGAATCTAGCTCCTATAATTCACCCCTCCACTTT.

This clonotype was counted only a few times. This sequence joins TRBV2 and TRBJ2-1, with 8 positions matching TRBD1. Germline CDR1 is SNHLY and CDR2 is FYNNEI. V shed 7 bases, J shed 3 bases, and the junction held 5 bases outside the gene matches. This CDR3 contains 14 residues. CDR3 loop: CASMKGQVYNEQFF. The CDR3 DNA reads TGTGCCAGCATGAAGGGACAGGTCTACAATGAGCAGTTCTTC.

About this clonotype: Germline is not matched at one junction end, which may reflect a read error. V is TRBV7-2 and J is TRBJ1-1; 7 bases match TRBD1. The CDR3 sequence is 15 residues long. The germline CDR1 and CDR2 sequences are SGHTA and FQGNSA. CDR3 sequence: CASSPRQGMNAEAFF. DNA of the CDR3: TGTGCCAGCAGCCCACGACAGGGCATGAACGCTGAAGCTTTCTTT.

The genes are TRBV11-2 and TRBJ2-2; 9 bases match TRBD1. The germline CDR1 and CDR2 sequences are SGHAT and FQNNGV. CDR3 length equals 19 residues. Trimming cost V 8 bases and J 6 bases; bases outside gene matches: 22. The CDR3 sequence is CASFGPGQGYGGRPGELFF. CDR3 coding DNA: TGTGCCAGCTTTGGACCGGGACAGGGATATGGAGGTAGACCCGGGGAGCTGTTTTTT.

This clonotype has just a few counts. This chain links TRBV6-2 or TRBV6-3 with TRBJ1-1; D may be TRBD1 (5 bases). Per germline, CDR1 MNHEY and CDR2 SVGEGT. With 0 bases removed from V and 0 bases from J, the gap between germline ends came to 8 bases. This CDR3 is 15 amino acids long. This chain's CDR3 is CASSYSYRMNTEAFF. In nucleotides, the CDR3 is TGTGCCAGCAGTTACTCCTACAGGATGAACACTGAAGCTTTCTTT.

This clonotype was counted a few times. The chain has TRBV6-1 and TRBJ1-1; a weak D match, TRBD1 (5 bases). Trimming shortened V by 5 bases and J by 5 bases, and 18 bases separated the two germline ends. The CDR3 extends over 15 amino acids. The germline gives CDR1 MNHNS, CDR2 SASEGT. CDR3 sequence (DNA): TGTGCCAGCAGTTTCACCGTGGGGGTGGATACTGAAGCTTTCTTT. Protein sequence: CASSFTVGVDTEAFF.

The V gene is TRBV12-3 or TRBV12-4, the J gene TRBJ1-2; D is ambiguous. The CDR3 length is 15 residues. The V and J ends lost 5 bases and 0 bases respectively, with 13 bases between them. This CDR3 is CASSPSPLANYGYTF. The CDR3 DNA is TGTGCCAGCAGTCCCTCCCCTTTAGCTAACTATGGCTACACCTTC.

The chain links TRBV7-4 to TRBJ2-2; 7 bases are shared with TRBD1. With 5 bases clipped from V and 4 bases from J, the junction kept 4 bases outside the gene matches. Germline V CDR1 and CDR2: SGHVT, SQSDAQ. The CDR3 loop spans 14 amino acids. CDR3 amino acids: CASSARGSTGELFF. CDR3 nucleotide sequence: TGTGCCAGCAGCGCCAGGGGGAGCACCGGGGAGCTGTTTTTT.

The table lists this clonotype with a few counts. The chain couples TRBV7-6 to TRBJ2-7; perhaps TRBD1 as D (5 bases). The ends were cut back, 5 bases at V and 0 bases at J, with 14 bases in the middle. Germline V gives CDR1 SGHVS, CDR2 FNYEAQ. CDR3 length: 15 amino acids. DNA for the CDR3: TGTGCCAGCAGCGACCCCCGACAGCTCTCCTACGAGCAGTACTTC. As protein: CASSDPRQLSYEQYF.

V gene TRBV10-2 combines with J gene TRBJ2-7; no clear D gene. Trimming took off 7 bases at V and 0 bases at J, with 13 bases between the two ends. The CDR3 covers 14 residues. Germline V gives CDR1 WSHSY, CDR2 SAAADI. CDR3 residues: CASNDMDGSYEQYF. CDR3 nucleotide sequence: TGCGCCAGCAATGATATGGACGGCTCCTACGAGCAGTACTTC.

This clonotype came up a few times. This chain joins TRBV12-3 or TRBV12-4 and TRBJ1-2, with TRBD1 identical over 9 bases. Trimming at V came to 6 bases and at J to 8 bases, leaving 13 bases not matched to a gene. The CDR3 loop spans 15 amino acids. The CDR3, as DNA: TGTGCCAGCAGCCCCACTTTACAGGGGGCGCAAGGCTACACCTTC. This gives the protein CASSPTLQGAQGYTF.

This chain links TRBV27 with TRBJ2-1; 8 bases are a match to TRBD1. This CDR3 contains 17 residues. V was pared by 3 bases and J by 6 bases, with 13 bases of the junction left unmatched. Germline V gene sequence: CDR1 MNHEY, CDR2 SMNVEV (reference sequence). CDR3 bases: TGTGCCAGCAGTTTTATTCTAGCGACAGGGGCGTTCAATGAGCAGTTCTTC. Protein product: CASSFILATGAFNEQFF.

There are a few counts of this clonotype. The rearrangement uses TRBV12-3 or TRBV12-4 and TRBJ2-1; D may be TRBD1 or TRBD2 (5 bases each). V lost 7 bases to trimming and J lost 4 bases, with 17 bases between them. The CDR3 is made up of 15 amino acids. The CDR3 region has the DNA TGTGCCAGCACCCTCGGGAACGGACATTACAATGAGCAGTTCTTC. Amino acids: CASTLGNGHYNEQFF.

The rearrangement uses TRBV3-1 and TRBJ2-5; D is perhaps TRBD2 (6 bases). Germline V gives CDR1 LGHDT, CDR2 YNNKEL (reference sequence). V was shortened by 0 bases and J by 2 bases, with 22 bases between the two germline ends. CDR3 length: 19 residues. CDR3 amino acids: CASSQEFLSATGVQETQYF. The DNA for the CDR3 is TGTGCCAGCAGCCAAGAGTTCCTCTCGGCGACGGGGGTACAAGAGACCCAGTACTTC.

This clonotype was detected many times. The CDR3 protein is CASSRWTGGQQPQHF. In DNA form, the CDR3 reads TGTGCCAGTAGCCGATGGACAGGCGGGCAGCAGCCCCAGCATTTT. The J gene is TRBJ1-5, the V gene TRBV19; 7 bases agree with TRBD1. Trimming cost V 6 bases and J 7 bases; bases outside gene matches: 12. The CDR3 contains 15 residues. Germline V gene lookup returns CDR1 LNHDA and CDR2 SQIVND (reference sequence).